A single sample gave rise to the 5 T cell receptor beta chains below, sequenced in a study of a mutant IDH1 vaccine in newly diagnosed glioma. Measured with immunoSEQ multiplex PCR; TCRdb has only the in-frame clones, and not every one. Among tens of thousands of clones listed, over 65% were seen once. Time point specified: week 11, during vaccination. Vaccination comprised doses that each held 300 ug of mutant IDH1 20-mer peptide, plus topical imiquimod. The antigens for these receptors are not known. Sample: PBMCs, taken from a glioma patient whose treatment included an IDH1 peptide vaccine. The receptors were gathered from a young woman with glioma.

The chain combines TRBV11-1 with TRBJ2-5; 8 positions agree with TRBD2. Germline lookup yields CDR1 SGHAT and CDR2 FQDESV (reference sequence). Trimming cost V 3 bases and J 4 bases; bases outside gene matches: 1. CDR3 length: 13 amino acids. For the CDR3, the DNA is TGTGCCAGCAGCTTTGGACTAGCAGAGACCCAGTACTTC. Amino acid sequence: CASSFGLAETQYF. The full variable domain, rest sourced from reference TRBV11-1 and TRBJ2-5, is EAEVAQSPRYKITEKSQAVAFWCDPISGHATLYWYRQILGQGPELLVQFQDESVVDDSQLPKDRFSAERLKGVDSTLKIQPAELGDSAMYLCASSFGLAETQYFGPGTRLLVL.

The rearrangement joins TRBV10-3 to TRBJ2-7, with 9 bases identical to TRBD1. The germline V gene has CDR1 ENHRY and CDR2 SYGVKD. The CDR3 totals 12 residues. Unmatched junction bases numbered 7, after V lost 3 bases and J lost 13 bases. Here the CDR3 DNA reads TGTGCCATCAGTGAACCACAGGGGGCGCGATACTTC. This translates into CAISEPQGARYF.

V and J are TRBV29-1 and TRBJ2-7, with D perhaps matching TRBD1 (6 bases). CDR1 SQVTM and CDR2 ANQGSEA come from the germline V gene. V lost 8 bases to trimming and J lost 3 bases, with 26 bases between them. CDR3 size: 16 residues. Written as DNA, the CDR3 is TGCAGCTTTACTGAGGACAGCCCGATTAGGCGCTACGAGCAGTACTTC. It is translated as CSFTEDSPIRRYEQYF.

The chain combines TRBV9 with TRBJ2-3; the match to TRBD2 covers 16 bases. J gave up 4 bases and V 6 bases, and 8 bases lay outside the gene matches. The CDR3 is 17 amino acids. Per the germline V gene, CDR1 is SGDLS and CDR2 is YYNGEE. DNA of the CDR3: TGTGCCAGCACCGATGGGACTAGCGGGAGGGCGGCAGATACGCAGTATTTT. This sequence encodes CASTDGTSGRAADTQYF.

V usage is TRBV27 and J usage is TRBJ1-1, with D maybe TRBD1 (6 bases). Trimming shortened V by 2 bases and J by 4 bases, and 11 bases separated the two germline ends. The CDR3 loop spans 14 amino acids. CDR1 is MNHEY, CDR2 SMNVEV, per germline (reference sequence). The CDR3 DNA follows: TGTGCCAGCAGTTTACTTTCAGGGGCCACTGAAGCTTTCTTT. Residues: CASSLLSGATEAFF.